The source of this T cell receptor beta chain is a study of shared clonotypes between healthy human individuals. Overall study context: Each donor's CD8 memory used one plate, CD8 naive two, each CD4 subset three.

Trimming left V 5 bases short and J 4 bases short, with 11 bases between. Germline V gives CDR1 SGHTA, CDR2 FQGNSA. The CDR3 is 13 amino acids. In regard to this clone: Antigen specificity is unknown.

Assay: immunoSEQ multiplex PCR; the TCRdb copy retains only in-frame clones and omits some. The table lists around 990,000 clones, 60% to 80% of them singletons. Each of the donors was a healthy adult who was HIV-negative and had not had a recent acute infection or vaccination. Findings and caveats of the study: Sorted-subset sequencing, rarefaction showed, was incomplete despite large depth. Richness estimates generally favored naive over memory subsets.

This sequence originates from a man younger than 35 in good health. Some clones in this sample may be carry-over from other donors' samples. The chain recombines TRBV7-2 with TRBJ2-5; D not certain. Sequencing used memory CD4+ T cells from PBMCs. Subset indicated: CD45RA-negative fraction. The CDR3 loop is CASSPRAGETQYF. The CDR3 nucleotides are TGTGCCAGCAGCCCCCGAGCTGGAGAGACCCAGTACTTC.